These 27 T cell receptor beta chains originate from one sample sequenced in a study of blood T cell repertoires in COVID-19. TCRdb keeps only in-frame clones here, not all; method: immunoSEQ multiplex PCR. This table holds more than 200,000 clones, approximately 88% found once. Sequencing was carried out using peripheral blood. These receptors originate from a woman in her 30s with COVID-19, enrolled during active disease.

This clone was counted only a few times. The CDR3 region is CASSQEWWTSGRANTGELFF. CDR3 nucleotide sequence: TGTGCCAGCAGCCAAGAGTGGTGGACTAGCGGGAGGGCCAACACCGGGGAGCTGTTTTTT. The chain links TRBV3-1 (or the pseudogene TRBV3-2) to TRBJ2-2; 15 nucleotides align to TRBD2. Germline CDR1 reads LGHDT; CDR2 reads YNNKEL (reference sequence). The CDR3 is 20 residues long. J gave up 2 bases and V 0 bases, and 7 bases lay outside the gene matches.

This chain links TRBV6-5 with TRBJ2-2; D not resolved. The CDR3 has 13 residues. Germline V gives CDR1 MNHEY, CDR2 SVGAGI. V dropped 5 bases and J dropped 6 bases, with 10 bases sitting between them. CDR3 nucleotides: TGTGCCAGCAGTCGGGTGCCCCCCGGGGAGCTGTTTTTT. Protein: CASSRVPPGELFF.

This clone was found once. This chain links TRBV6-5 with TRBJ2-7, with 10 bases matching TRBD1. CDR1 is MNHEY, CDR2 SVGAGI, per germline. There are 12 residues in the CDR3. J gave up 4 bases and V 6 bases, and 0 bases lay outside the gene matches. The CDR3 protein is CASRGQGYEQYV. For the CDR3, the DNA is TGTGCCAGCAGGGGACAGGGGTACGAGCAGTACGTC.

The genes are TRBV15 and TRBJ2-4; perhaps TRBD1 as D (7 bases). Germline V gene lookup returns CDR1 LNHNV and CDR2 YYDKDF (reference sequence). CDR3 length: 15 amino acids. Trimming removed 0 bases at V and 7 bases at J, with 13 bases between. The DNA of the CDR3 is TGTGCCACCAGCAGAGATAAGGCAGGGGGGAACATTCAGTACTTC. Translation gives CATSRDKAGGNIQYF.

This clone has more than one count but fewer than ten. This chain joins TRBV19 and TRBJ1-1; the match to TRBD1 covers 8 bases. J was trimmed by 3 bases and V by 7 bases; bases with no gene match: 10. Germline CDR1 LNHDA, CDR2 SQIVND (reference sequence). There are 15 residues in the CDR3. The CDR3 nucleotides read TGTGCCAGTACCTACAGGGGGATCGGGGACACTGAAGCTTTCTTT. Translated, it gives CASTYRGIGDTEAFF.

This clone was observed once. The chain carries TRBV24-1 and TRBJ2-1; D remains ambiguous. The CDR3 consists of 15 residues. From germline, CDR1 is KGHDR and CDR2 SFDVKD. V was shortened by 2 bases and J by 5 bases, with 12 bases between the two germline ends. The CDR3 coding sequence is TGTGCCACCAGTGATTCAAAACACCGGGACAATGAGCAGTTCTTC. It codes for CATSDSKHRDNEQFF.

J is TRBJ1-2 and V is TRBV7-9, with D hard to call. This CDR3 region has 13 residues. Germline V gene lookup returns CDR1 SEHNR and CDR2 FQNEAQ (reference sequence). Trimming took off 5 bases at V and 6 bases at J, with 13 bases between the two ends. The CDR3 DNA reads TGTGCCAGCAGCCCGCCGGTGGCGGATGGCTACACCTTC. Encoded protein: CASSPPVADGYTF.

CDR3 residues: CAWSVLSQPRGYTF. The CDR3 DNA follows: TGTGCCTGGAGTGTACTATCCCAGCCTAGAGGCTACACCTTC. The chain joins TRBV30 to TRBJ1-2; D is uncertain. V gave up 0 bases and J gave up 8 bases, with 16 bases separating them. This CDR3 has 14 residues. Germline CDR1 GTSNPN, CDR2 SVGIG (reference sequence).

The chain employs TRBV27 and TRBJ1-6; D call uncertain. Germline V gene data show CDR1 as MNHEY and CDR2 as SMNVEV (reference sequence). This CDR3 is built from 13 residues. Trimming removed 3 bases at V and 13 bases at J, with 13 bases between. In nucleotides, the CDR3 is TGTGCCAGCAGTTTGGGCAGATTGTCGCCCCTCCACTTT. As protein: CASSLGRLSPLHF.

The chain uses TRBV7-2 and TRBJ2-1, with TRBD2 matching 11 bases. CDR3 length: 17 amino acids. The germline V gene encodes CDR1 SGHTA and CDR2 FQGNSA. The ends lost 5 bases at V and 10 bases at J; junction bases unmatched: 16. CDR3 region: CASSPDGGSGGAGEQFF. In DNA form, the CDR3 reads TGTGCCAGCAGCCCTGACGGGGGTAGCGGGGGGGCAGGAGAGCAGTTCTTC.

Here the CDR3 reads CASSPGGSGGAGETQYF. In DNA, the CDR3 is TGTGCCAGCAGCCCCGGTGGTAGCGGGGGGGCCGGGGAGACCCAGTACTTC. The chain recombines TRBV11-2 with TRBJ2-5, with TRBD2 identical over 11 bases. This CDR3 region has 17 residues. Germline assignment: CDR1 SGHAT and CDR2 FQNNGV. V shed 5 bases, J shed 5 bases, and the junction held 13 bases outside the gene matches. Based on the CDR3 plus reference TRBV11-2 and TRBJ2-5, the full variable domain is EAGVAQSPRYKIIEKRQSVAFWCNPISGHATLYWYQQILGQGPKLLIQFQNNGVVDDSQLPKDRFSAERLKGVDSTLKIQPAKLEDSAVYLCASSPGGSGGAGETQYFGPGTRLLVL.

This chain joins TRBV7-2 and TRBJ2-1; 8 positions agree with TRBD2. J was trimmed by 6 bases and V by 5 bases; bases with no gene match: 15. This CDR3 is 17 amino acids long. CDR1 and CDR2 (germline): SGHTA, FQGNSA. CDR3 DNA: TGTGCCAGCAGCCCGCATCCTAGCGGGCAATTCGGCAATGAGCAGTTCTTC. It encodes CASSPHPSGQFGNEQFF.

The chain recombines TRBV7-2 with TRBJ2-3; 8 positions match TRBD2. This CDR3 contains 13 residues. CDR1 is SGHTA and CDR2 is FQGNSA in the germline V gene. Germline trimming cut 0 bases from V and 8 bases from J; bases unmatched to any gene: 1. The CDR3 DNA sequence: TGTGCCAGCAGCTTAGCGGCGGGGGGTACGCAGTATTTT. It is translated as CASSLAAGGTQYF.

The count of this clone is one. The CDR3 region has the DNA TGTGCCAGCAGTTCCCCCACCGGCGAGCAGTACGTC. Translating gives CASSSPTGEQYV. The genes are TRBV27 and TRBJ2-7; unclear D gene. The germline V and J ends were trimmed by 4 bases and 6 bases, with 10 bases remaining between them. The CDR3 totals 12 residues. Germline V gives CDR1 MNHEY, CDR2 SMNVEV (reference sequence).

The gene calls are TRBV29-1 and TRBJ1-2; tentative D call: TRBD1 (6 bases). V shed 6 bases and J shed 6 bases, with 17 bases lying between them. The germline gives CDR1 SQVTM, CDR2 ANQGSEA. The CDR3 loop spans 13 amino acids. CDR3 amino acids: CSVSDRQENGYTF. CDR3 DNA: TGCAGCGTCTCGGATCGACAGGAAAATGGCTACACCTTC.

This clone was seen a few times. This chain connects TRBV13 to TRBJ1-2; TRBD1 agrees at 10 bases. From germline, CDR1 is PRHDT and CDR2 FYEKMQ (reference sequence). Trimming cost V 5 bases and J 4 bases; bases outside gene matches: 4. CDR3 length: 14 residues. CDR3 nucleotides: TGTGCCAGCAGCCGCCGGGACAGGGGCTATGGCTACACCTTC. Residues: CASSRRDRGYGYTF.

This rearrangement joins TRBV3-1 (or the pseudogene TRBV3-2) to TRBJ2-5; 10 bases align to TRBD2. V was pared by 4 bases and J by 5 bases, with 4 bases of the junction left unmatched. This CDR3 spans 14 amino acids. Germline V lookup: CDR1 LGHDT, CDR2 YNNKEL (reference sequence). CDR3 DNA sequence: TGTGCCAGCAGCCCTAGCGGGAGAGGTGAGACCCAGTACTTC. Translation gives CASSPSGRGETQYF.

The chain carries TRBV13 and TRBJ1-1; TRBD1 agrees at 7 bases. This CDR3 comprises 14 residues. Germline V gene lookup returns CDR1 PRHDT and CDR2 FYEKMQ (reference sequence). After removal of 3 bases from V and 0 bases from J, the junction contained 1 base not matched to a gene. DNA for the CDR3: TGTGCCAGCAGCTTGACAGGGATGAACACTGAAGCTTTCTTT. This gives the protein CASSLTGMNTEAFF. The whole variable domain, filled in from reference TRBV13 and TRBJ1-1, reads AAGVIQSPRHLIKEKRETATLKCYPIPRHDTVYWYQQGPGQDPQFLISFYEKMQSDKGSIPDRFSAQQFSDYHSELNMSSLELGDSALYFCASSLTGMNTEAFFGQGTRLTVV.

The V and J genes are TRBV28 and TRBJ2-7, with TRBD1 identical over 7 bases. The CDR3 length is 17 residues. Germline V gene sequence: CDR1 MDHEN, CDR2 SYDVKM. The trim removed 8 bases at V and 1 base at J, leaving 17 bases unmatched. The DNA of the CDR3 is TGTGCCAGCCTTGCCGGACAGGCCGTGGGAATGTCCTACGAGCAGTACTTC. Its protein product is CASLAGQAVGMSYEQYF.

The rearrangement joins TRBV6-6 to TRBJ2-7, with D possibly TRBD2 on 5 matching bases. The V gene lost 0 bases and the J gene lost 5 bases, with 8 bases spanning the gap. This CDR3 region has 13 residues. Germline V gives CDR1 MNHNY, CDR2 SVGAGI (reference sequence). The DNA of the CDR3 is TGTGCCAGCAGTTACTCGACCGGGAACGAGCAGTACGTC. Translation: CASSYSTGNEQYV.

This clone appeared once. The chain combines TRBV4-3 with TRBJ2-2; 11 nucleotides agree with TRBD2. V trimming: 0 bases; J trimming: 1 base; junction bases outside the gene matches: 4. The germline V gene encodes CDR1 LGHNA and CDR2 YSLEER. The CDR3 is made up of 18 amino acids. CDR3 sequence (DNA): TGCGCCAGCAGCCAAGATCTGCTAGCGGGAGGGAACACCGGGGAGCTGTTTTTT. It translates to CASSQDLLAGGNTGELFF.

In this sample, this clone turned up a few times. V is TRBV19 and J is TRBJ2-1; D is perhaps TRBD2 (6 bases). There are 13 residues in the CDR3. Germline CDR1 reads LNHDA; CDR2 reads SQIVND (reference sequence). Trimming cost V 6 bases and J 0 bases, with 6 bases left between them. CDR3 nucleotides: TGTGCCAGTAGCGGGAGCTCCTACAATGAGCAGTTCTTC. Translation gives CASSGSSYNEQFF.

This clone has only a few counts. The rearrangement joins TRBV27 to TRBJ2-7; D possibly corresponds to TRBD2 (6 bases). Per germline, CDR1 MNHEY and CDR2 SMNVEV (reference sequence). The CDR3 totals 15 residues. Trimming stripped 8 bases from V and 1 base from J, with 18 bases between. In DNA form, the CDR3 reads TGTGCCAGCCCCCCAGAGGCGGGACGGTCCTACGAGCAGTACGTC. Residues: CASPPEAGRSYEQYV.

The gene calls are TRBV18 and TRBJ1-2, with D possibly being TRBD1 (6 bases). The CDR3 length is 13 residues. The germline V gene has CDR1 KGHSH and CDR2 LQKENI. Deletions cut 2 bases from V and 5 bases from J, with 9 bases between. The CDR3 coding sequence is TGTGCCAGCTCACCATGGACAGATTATGGCTACACCTTC. Protein product: CASSPWTDYGYTF.

The gene calls are TRBV4-1 and TRBJ2-4, with 10 bases fitting TRBD1. The CDR3 runs to 14 residues. Germline CDR1 MGHRA, CDR2 YSYEKL. V dropped 3 bases and J dropped 4; count of bases not matched to a gene: 0. CDR3 protein: CASSQGQGKNIQYF. In DNA, the CDR3 is TGCGCCAGCAGCCAGGGACAGGGGAAAAACATTCAGTACTTC.

This clone was picked up a small number of times. The chain employs TRBV6-2 or TRBV6-3 and TRBJ2-2; D perhaps matches TRBD2 (6 bases). The germline gives CDR1 MNHEY, CDR2 SVGEGT. The CDR3 spans 15 residues. The V end lost 6 bases, the J end lost 0 bases, and 11 bases lay between the germline ends. The CDR3 loop reads CASSLIAANTGELFF. As DNA, the CDR3 is TGTGCCAGCAGCCTTATAGCGGCGAACACCGGGGAGCTGTTTTTT.

Details on this clone: Possible read error: a much larger clone is one base away. This sequence joins TRBV7-2 and TRBJ2-7; D remains unclear. This CDR3 is built from 12 residues. Trimming shortened V by 4 bases and J by 0 bases, and 4 bases separated the two germline ends. Germline lookup yields CDR1 SGHTA and CDR2 FQGNSA. The CDR3 coding sequence is TGTGCCAGCAGCTCTTCCTCCTACGAGCAGTACTTC. Its translation: CASSSSSYEQYF.